The sequence of this T cell receptor beta chain was determined in a study of cytomegalovirus exposure and HLA in healthy donors. The PCR contained 60 Vbeta and 13 Jbeta primers. Assay: immunoSEQ multiplex PCR; the TCRdb copy retains only in-frame clones and omits some. The repertoire has roughly 200,000 clones, approximately 82% of them found once; the top ten carry 1.7%. On this clone itself: Antigen: not known.

Study observations and caveats: TCR association rates varied by HLA locus in a later analysis, with DRB1 highest and HLA-C lowest. A prior analysis recorded that most TCR beta V segments were productive about 87% or about 30% of the time. There were a few CMV-associated chains whose specificity for CMV antigens was confirmed in vitro.

Trimming left V 3 bases short and J 7 bases short, with 13 bases between. The CDR3 has 14 residues. CDR1 is MGHRA, CDR2 YSYEKL, per germline. The chain uses TRBV4-1 and TRBJ2-1; D might be TRBD2 (6 bases). This sequence originates from a woman between 18 and 29 years old in good health and CMV-seronegative. Sequencing used PBMCs. This chain's CDR3 is CASSQGPSVNEQFF. In DNA form, the CDR3 reads TGCGCCAGCAGCCAGGGTCCTAGCGTTAATGAGCAGTTCTTC.